Following are 21 T cell receptor beta chains from one sample sequenced in a study of cytomegalovirus exposure and HLA in healthy donors. This table comes from immunoSEQ multiplex PCR, and its TCRdb copy is limited to in-frame clones, with some not included. The sample holds 55,000 to 80,000 clones, just under 95% seen once. Sequencing used PBMCs. These receptors were collected from a man aged 18 to 35 in good health and CMV-seropositive.

CDR3 in amino acids: CASDRDYSGNTIYF. The CDR3 DNA is TGTGCCAGCGATAGAGACTACTCTGGAAACACCATATATTTT. The chain recombines TRBV7-9 with TRBJ1-3; D gene unclear. V was shortened by 8 bases and J by 0 bases, with 11 bases between the two germline ends. The CDR3 totals 14 residues. CDR1 and CDR2 (germline): SEHNR, FQNEAQ (reference sequence).

This chain joins TRBV29-1 and TRBJ1-2, with 9 bases matching TRBD1. The germline V gene encodes CDR1 SQVTM and CDR2 ANQGSEA. The CDR3 runs to 13 residues. V was pared by 4 bases and J by 4 bases, with 4 bases of the junction left unmatched. The CDR3, as DNA: TGCAGCGTTGCCTCGGGACAGGGCTATGGCTACACCTTC. The encoded protein is CSVASGQGYGYTF.

The chain is built from TRBV5-1 and TRBJ2-2; 7 bases are shared with TRBD1. V shed 4 bases, J shed 4 bases, and the junction held 16 bases outside the gene matches. Germline CDR1 is SGHRS and CDR2 is YFSETQ. This CDR3 has 18 residues. The CDR3 sequence: CASSPIPPGSGGTGELFF. CDR3 bases: TGCGCCAGCAGCCCTATACCCCCAGGATCAGGGGGCACCGGGGAGCTGTTTTTT.

The chain has TRBV18 and TRBJ2-5; D not resolved. Germline CDR1 and CDR2: KGHSH and LQKENI. V was cut by 6 bases and J by 0 bases, with 5 bases left in between. This CDR3 contains 12 residues. The CDR3 loop is CASSPYQETQYF. The DNA for the CDR3 is TGTGCCAGCTCTCCGTACCAAGAGACCCAGTACTTC.

The V gene is TRBV7-3, the J gene TRBJ1-1; tentatively, D is TRBD1 (5 bases). The CDR3 has 15 residues. Trimming left V 5 bases short and J 3 bases short, with 16 bases between. Germline V CDR1 and CDR2: SGHTA, FQGTGA. The CDR3 nucleotides read TGTGCCAGCAGCAGAGGGACTCTAAGGGACACTGAAGCTTTCTTT. Its translation is CASSRGTLRDTEAFF. Full variable domain (outside the CDR3, taken from reference TRBV7-3 and TRBJ1-1): GAGVSQTPSNKVTEKGKYVELRCDPISGHTALYWYRQSLGQGPEFLIYFQGTGAADDSGLPNDRFFAVRPEGSVSTLKIQRTERGDSAVYLCASSRGTLRDTEAFFGQGTRLTVV.

A single count supports this clone. The chain combines TRBV11-2 with TRBJ2-7, with TRBD1 matching 10 bases. V trimming: 7 bases; J trimming: 3 bases; junction bases outside the gene matches: 9. The CDR3 runs 15 residues. CDR1 and CDR2 from the germline V gene are SGHAT and FQNNGV. CDR3 sequence (DNA): TGTGCCAGCACCTCCGGGGACAGGGGTGTCTACGAGCAGTACTTC. Amino acids: CASTSGDRGVYEQYF.

V and J are TRBV5-1 and TRBJ1-4; 10 bases map to TRBD1. This CDR3 spans 15 amino acids. The germline gives CDR1 SGHRS, CDR2 YFSETQ. J was trimmed by 6 bases and V by 4 bases; bases with no gene match: 6. The DNA of the CDR3 is TGCGCCAGCAGCACGGAGGACAGGGGGTATGAAAAACTGTTTTTT. This translates into CASSTEDRGYEKLFF.

This chain uses TRBV7-6 with TRBJ1-4; D is undetermined. Per the germline V gene, CDR1 is SGHVS and CDR2 is FNYEAQ. The V end lost 5 bases, the J end lost 12 bases, and 16 bases lay between the germline ends. The CDR3 loop spans 13 amino acids. The CDR3 loop is CASSTAPGGELFF. The CDR3 DNA sequence: TGTGCCAGCAGCACCGCACCGGGAGGTGAACTGTTTTTT.

This clone was counted once. The chain employs TRBV10-2 and TRBJ1-1; 7 nucleotides match TRBD1. V lost 1 base and J lost 4; bases outside the gene matches: 0. The germline V gene has CDR1 WSHSY and CDR2 SAAADI. This CDR3 is 13 amino acids long. This CDR3 is CASSEWDSTEAFF. CDR3 coding DNA: TGCGCCAGCAGTGAGTGGGACAGCACTGAAGCTTTCTTT.

This chain uses TRBV7-2 with TRBJ2-7; 12 bases agree with TRBD2. Germline V lookup: CDR1 SGHTA, CDR2 FQGNSA. The V segment lost 5 bases and the J segment 7 bases; nucleotides outside the gene matches: 6. This CDR3 comprises 14 residues. The CDR3 DNA is TGTGCCAGCAGCACACTAGCGGGGGGCGGGGAGCAGTACTTC. Its protein product is CASSTLAGGGEQYF.

The CDR3 loop is CASSQSLGDRDGWGNQPQHF. The CDR3 DNA sequence: TGCGCCAGCAGTCAATCGCTAGGGGACAGGGACGGGTGGGGCAATCAGCCCCAGCATTTT. The V call is TRBV23-1, the J call TRBJ1-5, with 9 bases identical to TRBD1. TRBV23-1 has ORF status, its function being uncertain. V shed 0 bases and J 2 bases; nucleotides not matched to a gene: 14. This CDR3 is built from 20 residues.

V and J are TRBV6-5 and TRBJ2-6; TRBD2 matches at 7 bases. This CDR3 region has 15 residues. Germline CDR1 reads MNHEY; CDR2 reads SVGAGI. Trimming took 7 bases from V and 4 from J; bases not matched to a gene: 7. This chain's CDR3 is CASTPGGYGANVLTF. CDR3 DNA sequence: TGTGCCAGCACCCCGGGGGGTTACGGGGCCAACGTCCTGACTTTC.

The chain combines TRBV25-1 with TRBJ1-4; D might be TRBD1 (6 bases). V lost 5 bases to trimming and J lost 6 bases, with 13 bases between them. This CDR3 comprises 14 residues. Germline V CDR1 and CDR2: MGHDK, SYGVNS. The CDR3 region has the DNA TGTGCCAGCAGTAGGGGACAAGGGTATGAAAAACTGTTTTTT. This codes for CASSRGQGYEKLFF. Supplemented by reference TRBV25-1 and TRBJ1-4, the full variable domain reads EADIYQTPRYLVIGTGKKITLECSQTMGHDKMYWYQQDPGMELHLIHYSYGVNSTEKGDLSSESTVSRIRTEHFPLTLESARPSHTSQYLCASSRGQGYEKLFFGSGTQLSVL.

The chain employs TRBV7-3 and TRBJ2-1; 16 bases agree with TRBD2. From germline, CDR1 is SGHTA and CDR2 FQGTGA. V lost 5 bases to trimming and J lost 5 bases; unmatched junction nucleotides: 12. The length of the CDR3 is 19 residues. CDR3 loop: CASSMKPGLAGGPHNEQFF. CDR3 DNA sequence: TGTGCCAGCAGCATGAAACCGGGACTAGCGGGAGGGCCGCACAATGAGCAGTTCTTC. The full variable domain, with the rest looked up from reference TRBV7-3 and TRBJ2-1, is GAGVSQTPSNKVTEKGKYVELRCDPISGHTALYWYRQSLGQGPEFLIYFQGTGAADDSGLPNDRFFAVRPEGSVSTLKIQRTERGDSAVYLCASSMKPGLAGGPHNEQFFGPGTRLTVL.

V and J are TRBV7-9 and TRBJ2-7; 9 nucleotides agree with TRBD1. The trim removed 5 bases at V and 4 bases at J, leaving 6 bases unmatched. Germline values: CDR1 SEHNR, CDR2 FQNEAQ (reference sequence). The length of the CDR3 is 14 residues. The CDR3 spells CASSPGTGRYEQYF. Here the CDR3 DNA reads TGTGCCAGCAGCCCAGGGACAGGGAGATACGAGCAGTACTTC.

The chain carries TRBV6-1 and TRBJ2-3, with 12 bases matching TRBD1. This CDR3 contains 17 residues. Looked up from germline, CDR1 is MNHNS and CDR2 is SASEGT. The V and J ends lost 4 bases and 0 bases, in that order; junction bases with no gene match: 5. CDR3 sequence (DNA): TGTGCCAGCAGTGGGGACAGGGGGCCCTATAGCACAGATACGCAGTATTTT. This encodes CASSGDRGPYSTDTQYF.

The chain links TRBV15 to TRBJ2-1; D gene uncertain. The CDR3 is made up of 15 amino acids. Germline-derived CDR1 and CDR2 are LNHNV and YYDKDF (reference sequence). The V gene lost 0 bases and the J gene lost 7 bases, with 13 bases spanning the gap. The CDR3 protein is CATSRDRRLLNEQFF. Here the CDR3 DNA reads TGTGCCACCAGCAGAGATCGGCGGCTACTGAATGAGCAGTTCTTC.

The V gene is TRBV13, the J gene TRBJ2-7, with D perhaps matching TRBD1 (5 bases). The ends were cut back, 0 bases at V and 2 bases at J, with 14 bases in the middle. There are 16 residues in the CDR3. The germline V gene encodes CDR1 PRHDT and CDR2 FYEKMQ (reference sequence). The CDR3 here is CASSLGRWLGAYEQYF. CDR3 in DNA: TGTGCCAGCAGCTTAGGCCGGTGGCTAGGGGCCTACGAGCAGTACTTC.

The chain is built from TRBV29-1 and TRBJ1-1; 12 bases align to TRBD1. The junction had 3 bases not matched to a gene; V was cut back by 5 bases and J by 5 bases. The CDR3 spans 13 residues. Germline V gene data show CDR1 as SQVTM and CDR2 as ANQGSEA. Here the CDR3 DNA reads TGCAGCGTTCGGGACAGGGGGCCGACTGAAGCTTTCTTT. This translates into CSVRDRGPTEAFF.

The chain combines TRBV9 with TRBJ2-3; TRBD2 matches 10 bases. The CDR3 extends over 18 amino acids. J was trimmed by 2 bases and V by 2 bases; bases with no gene match: 11. Germline V CDR1 and CDR2: SGDLS, YYNGEE. CDR3 DNA: TGTGCCAGCAGCGTCTCCAGCGGGGGGGGGAGGCACACAGATACGCAGTATTTT. The encoded protein is CASSVSSGGGRHTDTQYF.

J is TRBJ2-5 and V is TRBV4-1; 7 bases map to TRBD1. The CDR3 contains 15 residues. V dropped 3 bases and J dropped 2; count of bases not matched to a gene: 6. CDR1 is MGHRA and CDR2 is YSYEKL in the germline V gene. The CDR3 protein is CASSQDGTEQETQYF. CDR3 nucleotides: TGCGCCAGCAGCCAGGACGGGACAGAACAAGAGACCCAGTACTTC.